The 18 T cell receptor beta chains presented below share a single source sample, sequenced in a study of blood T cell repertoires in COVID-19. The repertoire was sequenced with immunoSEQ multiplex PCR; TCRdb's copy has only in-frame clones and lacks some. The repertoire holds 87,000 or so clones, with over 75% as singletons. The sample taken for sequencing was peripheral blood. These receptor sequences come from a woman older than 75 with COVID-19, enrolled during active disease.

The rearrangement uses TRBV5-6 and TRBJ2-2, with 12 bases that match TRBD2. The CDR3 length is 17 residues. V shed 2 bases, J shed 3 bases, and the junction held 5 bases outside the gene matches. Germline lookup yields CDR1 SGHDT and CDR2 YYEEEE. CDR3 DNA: TGTGCCAGCAGCTTCCGGACTAGCGGGGCCTACACCGGGGAGCTGTTTTTT. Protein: CASSFRTSGAYTGELFF.

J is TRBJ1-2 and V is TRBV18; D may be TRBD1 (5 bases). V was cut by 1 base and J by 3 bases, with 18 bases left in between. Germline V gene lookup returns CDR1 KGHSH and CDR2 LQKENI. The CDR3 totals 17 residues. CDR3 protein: CASSPRPRGGAYYGYTF. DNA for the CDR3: TGTGCCAGCTCACCACGTCCTCGGGGGGGAGCCTACTATGGCTACACCTTC.

The CDR3 DNA reads as TGTGCCAGCTCACCAGGCGGGGCCGGGACTGAAGCTTTCTTT. Translation gives CASSPGGAGTEAFF. The J gene is TRBJ1-1, the V gene TRBV18; TRBD1 is a possible D gene (5 bases). Trimming removed 2 bases from V and 5 bases from J, with 12 bases in between. CDR1 is KGHSH and CDR2 is LQKENI in the germline V gene. The CDR3 covers 14 residues.

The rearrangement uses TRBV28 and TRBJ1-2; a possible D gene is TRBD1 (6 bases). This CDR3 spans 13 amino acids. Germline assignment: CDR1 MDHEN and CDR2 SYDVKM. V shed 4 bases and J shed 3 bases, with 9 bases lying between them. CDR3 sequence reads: CASSSQGYYGYTF. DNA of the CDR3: TGTGCCAGCAGTTCACAGGGTTACTATGGCTACACCTTC.

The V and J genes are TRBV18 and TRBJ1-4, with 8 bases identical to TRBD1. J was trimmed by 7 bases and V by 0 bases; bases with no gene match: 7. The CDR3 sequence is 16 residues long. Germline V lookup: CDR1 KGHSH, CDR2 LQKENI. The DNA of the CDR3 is TGTGCCAGCTCACCACCGATGGGGACAGGAATTGAAAAACTGTTTTTT. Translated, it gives CASSPPMGTGIEKLFF.

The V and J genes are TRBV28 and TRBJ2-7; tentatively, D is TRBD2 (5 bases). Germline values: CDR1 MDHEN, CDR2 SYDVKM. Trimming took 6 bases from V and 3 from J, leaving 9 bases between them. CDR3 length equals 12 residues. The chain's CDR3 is CASSRAGYEQYF. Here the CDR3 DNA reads TGTGCCAGCAGCCGCGCGGGCTACGAGCAGTACTTC.

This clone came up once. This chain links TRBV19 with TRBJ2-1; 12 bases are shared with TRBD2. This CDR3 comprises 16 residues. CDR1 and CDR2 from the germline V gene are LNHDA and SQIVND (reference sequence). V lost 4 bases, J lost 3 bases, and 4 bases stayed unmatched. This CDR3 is CASSTQLAGGYNEQFF. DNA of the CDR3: TGTGCCAGTAGTACACAACTAGCGGGGGGCTACAATGAGCAGTTCTTC.

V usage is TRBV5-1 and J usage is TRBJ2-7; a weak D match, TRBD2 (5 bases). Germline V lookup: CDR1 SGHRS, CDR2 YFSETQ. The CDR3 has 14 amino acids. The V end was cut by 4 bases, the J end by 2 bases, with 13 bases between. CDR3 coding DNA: TGCGCCAGCAGCCCTATAGCGCCAACCTACGAGCAGTACTTC. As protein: CASSPIAPTYEQYF.

This chain's CDR3 is CASSQDTGTSGVNEQFF. CDR3 DNA: TGTGCCAGCAGCCAGGATACCGGGACTAGCGGGGTCAATGAGCAGTTCTTC. The chain joins TRBV4-2 to TRBJ2-1; 13 bases line up with TRBD2. The V segment lost 3 bases and the J segment 6 bases; nucleotides outside the gene matches: 8. Germline V gene sequence: CDR1 LGHNA, CDR2 YNFKEQ. The CDR3 runs to 17 residues.

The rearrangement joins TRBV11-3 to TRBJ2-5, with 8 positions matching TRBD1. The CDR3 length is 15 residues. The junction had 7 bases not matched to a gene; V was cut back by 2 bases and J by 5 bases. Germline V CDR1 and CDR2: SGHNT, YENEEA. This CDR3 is CASSLRQGLGETQYF. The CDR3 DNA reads TGTGCCAGCAGCTTAAGACAGGGGCTTGGGGAGACCCAGTACTTC.

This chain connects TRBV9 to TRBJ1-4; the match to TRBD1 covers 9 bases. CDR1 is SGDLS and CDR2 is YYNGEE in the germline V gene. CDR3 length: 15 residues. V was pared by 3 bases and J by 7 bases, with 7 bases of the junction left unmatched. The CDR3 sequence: CASSETGTGSEKLFF. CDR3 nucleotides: TGTGCCAGCAGCGAGACCGGGACAGGGAGTGAAAAACTGTTTTTT.

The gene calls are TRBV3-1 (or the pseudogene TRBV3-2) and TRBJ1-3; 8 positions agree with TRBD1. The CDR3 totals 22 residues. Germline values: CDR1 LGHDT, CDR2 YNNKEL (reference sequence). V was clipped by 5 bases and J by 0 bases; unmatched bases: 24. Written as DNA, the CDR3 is TGTGCCAGCAGCACCAGGGGGCTGGGACAAATCAAAACCGATTTCTCTGGAAACACCATATATTTT. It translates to CASSTRGLGQIKTDFSGNTIYF.

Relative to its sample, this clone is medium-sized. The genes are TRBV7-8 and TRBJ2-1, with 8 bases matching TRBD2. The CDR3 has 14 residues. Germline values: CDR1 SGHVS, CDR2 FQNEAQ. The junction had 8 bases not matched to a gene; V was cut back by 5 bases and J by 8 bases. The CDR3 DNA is TGTGCCAGCAGCCGGGGGGGGGCGTGGGATGAGCAGTTCTTC. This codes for CASSRGGAWDEQFF.

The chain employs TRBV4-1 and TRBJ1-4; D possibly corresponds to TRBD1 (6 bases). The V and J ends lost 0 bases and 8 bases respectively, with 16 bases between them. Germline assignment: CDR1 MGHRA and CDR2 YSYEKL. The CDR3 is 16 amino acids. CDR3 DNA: TGCGCCAGCAGCCAAGATCTCGTAGGGGGTTGGGAAAAACTGTTTTTT. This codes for CASSQDLVGGWEKLFF.

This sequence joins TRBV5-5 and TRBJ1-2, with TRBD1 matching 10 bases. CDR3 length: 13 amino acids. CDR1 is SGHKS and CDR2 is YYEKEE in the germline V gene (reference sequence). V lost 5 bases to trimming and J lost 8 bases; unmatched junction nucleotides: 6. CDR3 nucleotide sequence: TGTGCCAGCAGTCGACAGGGGGCCTTGGGCTACACCTTC. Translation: CASSRQGALGYTF.

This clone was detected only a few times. This CDR3 reads CAWGAGGDQPQHF. CDR3 bases: TGTGCCTGGGGAGCAGGGGGAGATCAGCCCCAGCATTTT. This chain links TRBV30 with TRBJ1-5; 7 bases align to TRBD1. V gave up 5 bases and J gave up 5 bases; unmatched junction bases: 6. The CDR3 consists of 13 residues. Germline assignment: CDR1 GTSNPN and CDR2 SVGIG (reference sequence).

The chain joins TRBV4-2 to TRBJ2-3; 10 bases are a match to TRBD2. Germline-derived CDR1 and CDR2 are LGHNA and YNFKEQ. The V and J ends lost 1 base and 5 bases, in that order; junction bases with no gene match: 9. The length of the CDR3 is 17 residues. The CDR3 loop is CASSQAPSGGNVDTQYF. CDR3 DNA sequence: TGTGCCAGCAGCCAAGCCCCTAGCGGGGGCAACGTAGATACGCAGTATTTT.

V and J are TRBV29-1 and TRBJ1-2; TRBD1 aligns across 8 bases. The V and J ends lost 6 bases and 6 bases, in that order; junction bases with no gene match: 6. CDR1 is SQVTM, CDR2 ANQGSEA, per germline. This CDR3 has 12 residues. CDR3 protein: CSVDRVEDGYTF. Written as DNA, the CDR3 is TGCAGCGTGGACAGGGTAGAGGATGGCTACACCTTC.